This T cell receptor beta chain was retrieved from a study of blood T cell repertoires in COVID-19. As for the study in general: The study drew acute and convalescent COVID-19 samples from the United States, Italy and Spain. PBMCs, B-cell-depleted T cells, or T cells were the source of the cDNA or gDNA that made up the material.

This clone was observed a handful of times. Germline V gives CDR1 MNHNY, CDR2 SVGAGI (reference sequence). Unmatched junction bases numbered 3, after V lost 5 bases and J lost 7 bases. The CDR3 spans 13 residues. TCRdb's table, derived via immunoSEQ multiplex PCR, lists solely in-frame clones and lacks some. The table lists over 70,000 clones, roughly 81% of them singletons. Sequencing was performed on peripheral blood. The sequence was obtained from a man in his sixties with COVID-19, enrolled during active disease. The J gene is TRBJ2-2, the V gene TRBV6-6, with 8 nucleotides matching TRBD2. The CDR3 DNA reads TGTGCCAGCAGTACTAGCGGAATCGGGGAGCTGTTTTTT. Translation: CASSTSGIGELFF.